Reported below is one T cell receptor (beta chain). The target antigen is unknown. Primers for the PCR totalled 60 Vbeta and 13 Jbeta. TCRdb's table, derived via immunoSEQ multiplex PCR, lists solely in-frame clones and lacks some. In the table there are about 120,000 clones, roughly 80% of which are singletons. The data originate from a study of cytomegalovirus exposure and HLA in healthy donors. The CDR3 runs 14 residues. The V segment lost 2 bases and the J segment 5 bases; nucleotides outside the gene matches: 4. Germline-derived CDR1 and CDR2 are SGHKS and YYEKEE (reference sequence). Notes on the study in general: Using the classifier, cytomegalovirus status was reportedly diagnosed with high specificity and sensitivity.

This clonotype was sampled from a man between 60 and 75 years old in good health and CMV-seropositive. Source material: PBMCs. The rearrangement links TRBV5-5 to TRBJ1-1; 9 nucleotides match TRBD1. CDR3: CASSLWTGETEAFF. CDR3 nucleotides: TGTGCCAGCAGCTTATGGACAGGGGAGACTGAAGCTTTCTTT.